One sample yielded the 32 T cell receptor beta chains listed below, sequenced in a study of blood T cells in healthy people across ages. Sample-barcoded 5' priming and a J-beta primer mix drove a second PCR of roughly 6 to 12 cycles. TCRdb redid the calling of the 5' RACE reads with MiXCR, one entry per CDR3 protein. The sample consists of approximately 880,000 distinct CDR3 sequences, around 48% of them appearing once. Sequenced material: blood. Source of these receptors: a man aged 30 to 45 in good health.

CDR3 residues: CASSSVAGGLTDTQYF. CDR3 coding DNA: TGTGCCAGCAGCTCGGTAGCGGGGGGGCTCACAGATACGCAGTATTTT. The chain employs TRBV11-2 and TRBJ2-3, with 11 positions matching TRBD2. This CDR3 has 16 residues. V lost 4 bases, J lost 2 bases, and 5 bases stayed unmatched. From germline, CDR1 is SGHAT and CDR2 FQNNGV.

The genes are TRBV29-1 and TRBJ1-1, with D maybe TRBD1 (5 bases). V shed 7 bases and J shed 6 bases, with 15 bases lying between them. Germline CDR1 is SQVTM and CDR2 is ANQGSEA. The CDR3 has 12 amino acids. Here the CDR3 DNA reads TGCAGCGGTGGCGTGGGGGACGCTGAAGCTTTCTTT. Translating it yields CSGGVGDAEAFF.

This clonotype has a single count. DNA of the CDR3: TGTGCCAGCAGCCAAAGCGTGGCTAGTAGCAATGAGCAGTTCTTC. Translation: CASSQSVASSNEQFF. The chain couples TRBV3-1 to TRBJ2-1; D not certain. CDR3 size: 15 residues. Germline V CDR1 and CDR2: LGHDT, YNNKEL (reference sequence). Trimming left V 2 bases short and J 6 bases short, with 14 bases between.

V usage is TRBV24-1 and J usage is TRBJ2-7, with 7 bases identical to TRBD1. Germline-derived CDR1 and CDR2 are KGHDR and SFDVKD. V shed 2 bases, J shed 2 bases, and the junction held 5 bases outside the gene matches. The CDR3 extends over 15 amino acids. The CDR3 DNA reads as TGTGCCACCAGTGATTCCAGACAGGGTACCTACGAGCAGTACTTC. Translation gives CATSDSRQGTYEQYF.

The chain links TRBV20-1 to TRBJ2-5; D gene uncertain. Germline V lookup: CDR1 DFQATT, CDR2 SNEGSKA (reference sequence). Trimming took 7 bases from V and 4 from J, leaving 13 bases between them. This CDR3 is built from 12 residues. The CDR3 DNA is TGCAGTGTTGACCGAAGGGTAGAGACCCAGTACTTC. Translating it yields CSVDRRVETQYF.

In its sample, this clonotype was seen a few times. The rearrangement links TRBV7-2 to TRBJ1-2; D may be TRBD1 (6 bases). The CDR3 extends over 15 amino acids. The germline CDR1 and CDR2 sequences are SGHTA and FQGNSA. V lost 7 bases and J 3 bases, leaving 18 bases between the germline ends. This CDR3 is CASTLKGGPDYGYTF. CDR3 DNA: TGTGCCAGCACCCTTAAGGGGGGGCCCGACTATGGCTACACCTTC.

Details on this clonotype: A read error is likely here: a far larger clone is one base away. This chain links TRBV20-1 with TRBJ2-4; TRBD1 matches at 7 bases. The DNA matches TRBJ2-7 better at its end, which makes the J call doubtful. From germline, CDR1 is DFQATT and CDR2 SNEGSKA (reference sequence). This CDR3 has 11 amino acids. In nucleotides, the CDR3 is TGCGGTGCACTACAGGGGAACGAGCAGTACTTC. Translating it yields CGALQGNEQYF.

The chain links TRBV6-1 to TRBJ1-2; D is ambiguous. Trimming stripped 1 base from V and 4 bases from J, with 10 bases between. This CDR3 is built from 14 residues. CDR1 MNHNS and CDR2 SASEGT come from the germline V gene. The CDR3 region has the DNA TGTGCCAGCAGTGAAGGGGTGCCGAGCTATGGCTACACCTTC. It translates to CASSEGVPSYGYTF.

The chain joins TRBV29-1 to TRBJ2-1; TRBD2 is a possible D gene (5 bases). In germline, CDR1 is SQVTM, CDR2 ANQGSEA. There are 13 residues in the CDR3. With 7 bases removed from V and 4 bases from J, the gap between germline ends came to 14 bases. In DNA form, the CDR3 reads TGCAGCGCTGTTGAACGGGGATACAATGAGCAGTTCTTC. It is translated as CSAVERGYNEQFF.

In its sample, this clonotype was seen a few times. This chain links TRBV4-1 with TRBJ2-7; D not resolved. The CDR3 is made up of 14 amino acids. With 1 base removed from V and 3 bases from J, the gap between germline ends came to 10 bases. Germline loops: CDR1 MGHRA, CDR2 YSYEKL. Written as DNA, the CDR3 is TGCGCCAGCAGCCAAGGTGTCGACCACTACGAGCAGTACTTC. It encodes CASSQGVDHYEQYF.

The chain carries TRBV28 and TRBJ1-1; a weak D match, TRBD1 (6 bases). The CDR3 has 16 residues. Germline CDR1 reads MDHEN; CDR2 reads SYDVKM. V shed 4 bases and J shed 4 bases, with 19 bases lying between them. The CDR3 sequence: CASSSRQDSTGTEAFF. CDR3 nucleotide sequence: TGTGCCAGCAGTTCACGACAGGACTCCACCGGCACTGAAGCTTTCTTT.

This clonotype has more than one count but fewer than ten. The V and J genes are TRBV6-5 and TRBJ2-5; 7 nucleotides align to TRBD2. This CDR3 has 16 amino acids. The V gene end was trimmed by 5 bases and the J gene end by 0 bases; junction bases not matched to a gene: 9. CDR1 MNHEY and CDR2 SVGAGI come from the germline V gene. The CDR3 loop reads CASSTPSGMYQETQYF. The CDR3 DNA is TGTGCCAGCAGTACACCTAGCGGAATGTACCAAGAGACCCAGTACTTC.

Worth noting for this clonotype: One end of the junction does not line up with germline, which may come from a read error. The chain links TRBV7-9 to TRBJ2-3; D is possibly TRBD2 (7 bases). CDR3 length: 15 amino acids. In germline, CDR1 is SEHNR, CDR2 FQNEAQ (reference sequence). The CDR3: CASSSTGGSTETQYF. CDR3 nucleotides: TGTGCCAGCAGCTCAACGGGGGGCAGCACAGAGACGCAGTATTTT.

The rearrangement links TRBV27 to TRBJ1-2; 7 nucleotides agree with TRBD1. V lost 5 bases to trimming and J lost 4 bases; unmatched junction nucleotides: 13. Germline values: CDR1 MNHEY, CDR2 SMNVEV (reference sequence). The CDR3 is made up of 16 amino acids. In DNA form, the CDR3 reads TGTGCCAGCAGTCCTTACCGCCCAGGGGGGACCTATGGCTACACCTTC. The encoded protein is CASSPYRPGGTYGYTF.

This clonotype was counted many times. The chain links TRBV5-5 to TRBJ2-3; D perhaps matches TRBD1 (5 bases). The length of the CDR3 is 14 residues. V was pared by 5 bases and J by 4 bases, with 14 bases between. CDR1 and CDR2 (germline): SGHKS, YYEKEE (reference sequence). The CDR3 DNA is TGTGCCAGCAGTAGGGCCAGGGAAGCAGATACGCAGTATTTT. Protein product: CASSRAREADTQYF. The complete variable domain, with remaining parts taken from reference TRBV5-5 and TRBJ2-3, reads DAGVTQSPTHLIKTRGQQVTLRCSPISGHKSVSWYQQVLGQGPQFIFQYYEKEERGRGNFPDRFSARQFPNYSSELNVNALLLGDSALYLCASSRAREADTQYFGPGTRLTVL.

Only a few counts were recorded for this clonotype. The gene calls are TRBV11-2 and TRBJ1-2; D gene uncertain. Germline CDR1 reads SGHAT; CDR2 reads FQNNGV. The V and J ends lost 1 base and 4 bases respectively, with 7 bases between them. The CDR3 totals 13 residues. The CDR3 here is CASSLGARYGYTF. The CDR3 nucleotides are TGTGCCAGCAGCTTAGGGGCTCGCTATGGCTACACCTTC.

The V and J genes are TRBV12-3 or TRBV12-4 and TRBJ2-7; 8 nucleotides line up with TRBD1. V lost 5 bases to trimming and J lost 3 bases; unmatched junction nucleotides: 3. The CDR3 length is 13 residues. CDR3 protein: CASSIRGLYEQYF. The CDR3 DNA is TGTGCCAGCAGTATCAGGGGGCTCTACGAGCAGTACTTC.

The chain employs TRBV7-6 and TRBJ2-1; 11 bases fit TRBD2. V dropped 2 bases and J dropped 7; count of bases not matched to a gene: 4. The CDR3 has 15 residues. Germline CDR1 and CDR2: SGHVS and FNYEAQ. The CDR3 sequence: CASSLYSGGVNEQFF. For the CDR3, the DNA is TGTGCCAGCAGCTTATATAGCGGGGGGGTAAATGAGCAGTTCTTC.

The CDR3 spells CASSIQRTLSTDTQYF. The DNA of the CDR3 is TGTGCCAGCAGCATACAGCGTACGCTTAGCACAGATACGCAGTATTTT. V and J are TRBV7-9 and TRBJ2-3; D is uncertain. Trimming removed 5 bases at V and 0 bases at J, with 15 bases between. The CDR3 totals 16 residues. In germline, CDR1 is SEHNR, CDR2 FQNEAQ (reference sequence).

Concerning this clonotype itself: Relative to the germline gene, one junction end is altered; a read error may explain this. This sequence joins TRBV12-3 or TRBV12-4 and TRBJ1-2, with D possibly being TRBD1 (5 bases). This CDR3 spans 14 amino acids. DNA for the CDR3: TGTGCCAGCAGTCTGGCGGGACCTAACCATGGCTACACCTTC. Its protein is CASSLAGPNHGYTF.

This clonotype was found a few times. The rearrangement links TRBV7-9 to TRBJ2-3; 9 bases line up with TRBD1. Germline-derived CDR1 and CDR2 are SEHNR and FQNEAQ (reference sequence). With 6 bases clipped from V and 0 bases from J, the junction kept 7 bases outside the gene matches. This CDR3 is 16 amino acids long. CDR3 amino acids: CASRVTGQGSTDTQYF. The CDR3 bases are TGTGCCAGCAGAGTGACGGGACAGGGCAGCACAGATACGCAGTATTTT.

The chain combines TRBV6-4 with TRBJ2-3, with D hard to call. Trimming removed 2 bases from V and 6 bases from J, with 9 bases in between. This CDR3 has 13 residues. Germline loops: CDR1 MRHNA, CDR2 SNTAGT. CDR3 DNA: TGTGCCAGCAGTGACCAGGAGTGGGATACGCAGTATTTT. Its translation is CASSDQEWDTQYF.

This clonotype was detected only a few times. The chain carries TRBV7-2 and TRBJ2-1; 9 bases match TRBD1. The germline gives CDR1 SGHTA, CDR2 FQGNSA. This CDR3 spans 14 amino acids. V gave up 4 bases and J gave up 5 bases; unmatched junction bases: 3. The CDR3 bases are TGTGCCAGCAGCTACGGGACAGGGAACAATGAGCAGTTCTTC. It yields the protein CASSYGTGNNEQFF.

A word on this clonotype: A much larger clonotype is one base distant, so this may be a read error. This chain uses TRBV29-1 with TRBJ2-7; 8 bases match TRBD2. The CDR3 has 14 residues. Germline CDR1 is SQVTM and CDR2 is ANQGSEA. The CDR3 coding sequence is TGCAGCGTTCCGGGGGGGGCAGGCTCCGACGAGCAGTACTTC. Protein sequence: CSVPGGAGSDEQYF.

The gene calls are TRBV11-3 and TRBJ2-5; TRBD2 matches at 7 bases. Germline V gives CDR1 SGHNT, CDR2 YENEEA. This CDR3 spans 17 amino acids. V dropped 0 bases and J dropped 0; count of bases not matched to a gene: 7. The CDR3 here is CASSLDRPSGYQETQYF. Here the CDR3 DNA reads TGTGCCAGCAGCTTAGATCGTCCTAGCGGCTACCAAGAGACCCAGTACTTC.

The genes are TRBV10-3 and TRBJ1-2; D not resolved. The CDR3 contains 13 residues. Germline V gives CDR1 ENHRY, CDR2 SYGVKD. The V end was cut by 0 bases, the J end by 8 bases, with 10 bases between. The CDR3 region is CAISESISLGYTF. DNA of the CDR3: TGTGCCATCAGTGAGTCGATCAGCTTGGGCTACACCTTC.

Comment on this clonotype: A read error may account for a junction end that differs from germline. CDR3 bases: TGTGCCAGCAGCTTGGCAGGGACTAACTATGGCTGCACCTTC. It specifies CASSLAGTNYGCTF. This sequence joins TRBV5-5 and TRBJ1-2, with TRBD1 as a possible D gene (5 bases). The CDR3 covers 14 residues. In germline, CDR1 is SGHKS, CDR2 YYEKEE (reference sequence).

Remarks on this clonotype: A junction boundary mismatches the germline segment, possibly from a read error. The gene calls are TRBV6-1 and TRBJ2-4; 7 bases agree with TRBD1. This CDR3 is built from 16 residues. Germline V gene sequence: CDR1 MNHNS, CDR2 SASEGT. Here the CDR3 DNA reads TGTGCCAGCAGCGAAGACAGGGTACTAGCCAAAAACATTCAGTACTTC. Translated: CASSEDRVLAKNIQYF.

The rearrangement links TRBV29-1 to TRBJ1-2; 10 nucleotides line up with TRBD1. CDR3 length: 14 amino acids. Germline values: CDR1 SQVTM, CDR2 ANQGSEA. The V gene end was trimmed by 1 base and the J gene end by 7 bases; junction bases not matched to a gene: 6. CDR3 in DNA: TGCAGCGTTGAAGCACCGGGACAGGGGCCTGGCTACACCTTC. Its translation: CSVEAPGQGPGYTF.

In nucleotides, the CDR3 is TGCAGCGGGACCGGGACAGGGATAGAGACCCAGTACTTC. As protein: CSGTGTGIETQYF. The J gene is TRBJ2-5, the V gene TRBV29-1; TRBD1 matches at 9 bases. V was clipped by 7 bases and J by 4 bases; unmatched bases: 7. In germline, CDR1 is SQVTM, CDR2 ANQGSEA. The CDR3 spans 13 residues.

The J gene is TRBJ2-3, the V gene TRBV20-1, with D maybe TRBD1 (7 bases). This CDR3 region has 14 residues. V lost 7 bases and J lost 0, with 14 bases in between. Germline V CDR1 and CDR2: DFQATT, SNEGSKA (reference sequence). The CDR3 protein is CSGAGGTSTDTQYF. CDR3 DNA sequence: TGCAGTGGCGCAGGGGGGACGAGCACAGATACGCAGTATTTT.

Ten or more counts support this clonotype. DNA for the CDR3: TGTGCCAGCAGTCCGGGACAGCTTTATGAAAAACTGTTTTTT. Its translation is CASSPGQLYEKLFF. J is TRBJ1-4 and V is TRBV2; 7 bases are a match to TRBD1. Germline trimming cut 5 bases from V and 6 bases from J; bases unmatched to any gene: 6. The CDR3 totals 14 residues. CDR1 SNHLY and CDR2 FYNNEI come from the germline V gene.